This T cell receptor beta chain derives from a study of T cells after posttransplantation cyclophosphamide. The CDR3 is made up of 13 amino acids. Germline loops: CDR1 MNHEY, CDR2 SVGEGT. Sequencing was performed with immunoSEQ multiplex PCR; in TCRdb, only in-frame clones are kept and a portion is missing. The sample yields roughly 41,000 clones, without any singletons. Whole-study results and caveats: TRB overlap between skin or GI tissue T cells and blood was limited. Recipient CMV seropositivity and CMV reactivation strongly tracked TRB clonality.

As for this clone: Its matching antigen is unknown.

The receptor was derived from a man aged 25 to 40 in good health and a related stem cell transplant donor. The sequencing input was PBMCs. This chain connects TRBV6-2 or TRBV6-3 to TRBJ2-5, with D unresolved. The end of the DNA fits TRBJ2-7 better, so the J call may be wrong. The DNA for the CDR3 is TGTGCCAGCAGTTACTCAGGTGGCAACGAGCAGTACTTC. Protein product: CASSYSGGNEQYF.